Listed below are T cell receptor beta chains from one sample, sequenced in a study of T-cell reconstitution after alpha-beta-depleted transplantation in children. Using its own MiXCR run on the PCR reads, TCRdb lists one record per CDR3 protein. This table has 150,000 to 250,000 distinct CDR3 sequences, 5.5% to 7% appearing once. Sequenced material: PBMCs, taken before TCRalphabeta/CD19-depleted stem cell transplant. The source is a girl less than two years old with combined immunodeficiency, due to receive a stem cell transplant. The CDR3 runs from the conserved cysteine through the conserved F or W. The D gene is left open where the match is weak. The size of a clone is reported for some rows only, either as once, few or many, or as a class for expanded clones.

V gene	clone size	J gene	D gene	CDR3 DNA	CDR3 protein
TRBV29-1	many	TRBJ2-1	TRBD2	TGCAGCGCCCTGACTAGCGGGAGCTCCTACAATGAGCAGTTCTTC	CSALTSGSSYNEQFF
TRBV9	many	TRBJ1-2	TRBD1	TGTGCCAGCAGCGTCGACAGGGGGCTCTGGGGCTACACCTTC	CASSVDRGLWGYTF
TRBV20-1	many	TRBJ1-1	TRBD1	TGCAGTGCTAGGGGTGTCGACAGGGGTTACACTGAAGCTTTCTTT	CSARGVDRGYTEAFF
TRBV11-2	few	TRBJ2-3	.	TGTGCCAGCAGCTTCGGAGGGGATACGCAGTATTTT	CASSFGGDTQYF
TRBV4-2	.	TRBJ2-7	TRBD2	TGTGCCAGCAGCCAAGCTGGGACTAGTAAGGACTACGAGCAGTACTTC	CASSQAGTSKDYEQYF
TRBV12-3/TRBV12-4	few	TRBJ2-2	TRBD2	TGTGCCAGCAGCCCAGGACTAGGGAACACCGGGGAGCTGTTTTTT	CASSPGLGNTGELFF
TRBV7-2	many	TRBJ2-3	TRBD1	TGTGCCAGCAGCTTACGAGGGACAGGGGGCCCACCAAGCACAGATACGCAGTATTTT	CASSLRGTGGPPSTDTQYF
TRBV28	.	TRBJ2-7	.	TGTGCCAGCCAGGAGTCCTACGAGCAGTACTTC	CASQESYEQYF
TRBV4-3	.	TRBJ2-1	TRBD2	TGCGCCAGCAGCCAAGGAGCCGGACTAGCTCAGTTCTTC	CASSQGAGLAQFF
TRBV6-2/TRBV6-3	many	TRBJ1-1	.	TGTGCCAGCAGTTACTCGGCGGGGAACACTGAAGCTTTCTTT	CASSYSAGNTEAFF
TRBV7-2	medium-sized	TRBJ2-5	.	TGTGCCAGCAGCTTAGCGTCTGGACACGGCCAAGAGACCCAGTACTTC	CASSLASGHGQETQYF
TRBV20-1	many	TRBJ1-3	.	TGCAGTGCTTGGGACCGCTTAAACACCATATATTTT	CSAWDRLNTIYF
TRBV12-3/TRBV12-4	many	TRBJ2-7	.	TGTGCCAGCACCCCCGGACAGCACTACGAGCAGTACTTC	CASTPGQHYEQYF
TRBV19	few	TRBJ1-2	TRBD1	TGTGCCAGTAGTATCGAAGGGACAGGGTTCCCCCGGGGCTACACCTTC	CASSIEGTGFPRGYTF
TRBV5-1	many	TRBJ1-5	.	TGCGCCAGCAGCTTGGAGGCGACAGAGGGCAATCAGCCCCAGCATTTT	CASSLEATEGNQPQHF
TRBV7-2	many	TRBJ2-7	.	TGTGCCAGCAGCCGACTGAGGGCCGGCGCCTACGAGCAGTACTTC	CASSRLRAGAYEQYF
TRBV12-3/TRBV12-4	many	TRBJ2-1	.	TGTGCCAGCAGCCTCAGGGCAATAGGGGGCTCCTACAATGAGCAGTTCTTC	CASSLRAIGGSYNEQFF
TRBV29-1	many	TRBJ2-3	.	TGCAGCGTGGGGAAGCCGGACAGCACAGATACGCAGTATTTT	CSVGKPDSTDTQYF
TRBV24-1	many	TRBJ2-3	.	TGTGCCACCAGTGAGGCGGAGGGCACAGATACGCAGTATTTT	CATSEAEGTDTQYF
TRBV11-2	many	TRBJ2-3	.	TGTGCCAGCAGCTTTTCTTCTGGAAGTATCACAGATACGCAGTATTTT	CASSFSSGSITDTQYF
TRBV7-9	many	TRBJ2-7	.	TGTGCCAGCAGCCCTACCCCCCACAACGAGCAGTACTTC	CASSPTPHNEQYF
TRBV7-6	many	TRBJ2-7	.	TGTGCCAGCAGCTTAGACCCGGGAGCGAGCTCCTACGAGCAGTACTTC	CASSLDPGASSYEQYF
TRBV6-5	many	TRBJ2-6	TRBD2	TGTGCCAGCAGTTATCCGGGACTAGCGATCTCTGGGGCCAACGTCCTGACTTTC	CASSYPGLAISGANVLTF
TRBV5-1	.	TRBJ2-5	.	TGCGCCAGCAGCTCGCGAGTAGGCTCCTGGGGGGAGACCCAGTACTTC	CASSSRVGSWGETQYF
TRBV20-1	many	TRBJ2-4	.	TGCAGTGCTAGAATCCGAGGGGCAGAGCGGTTC	CSARIRGAERF
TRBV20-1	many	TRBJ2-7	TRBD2	TGCAGTGCTAGAGAGGGCGGGAGCCACTACGAGCAGTACTTC	CSAREGGSHYEQYF
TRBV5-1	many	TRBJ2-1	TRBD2	TGCGCCAGCAGCTTTGCTAGCGGGGACAATGAGCAGTTCTTC	CASSFASGDNEQFF
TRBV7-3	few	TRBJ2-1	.	TGTGCCAGCAGCTCAACTGGACTCTCGGATGAGCAGTTCTTC	CASSSTGLSDEQFF
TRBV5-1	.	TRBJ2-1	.	TGCGCCAGCAGCTTCCCGGACAGTGCTTCCTACAATGAGCAGTTCTTC	CASSFPDSASYNEQFF
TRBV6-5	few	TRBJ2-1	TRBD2	TGTGCCAGCAGTTGGGGACTAGCGGGGAATGAGCAGTTCTTC	CASSWGLAGNEQFF
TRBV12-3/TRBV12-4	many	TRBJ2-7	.	TGTGCCAGCAGTTTAGCCCCCAACGAGCAGTACTTC	CASSLAPNEQYF
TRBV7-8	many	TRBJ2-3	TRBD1	TGTGCCAGCAGCGGGCGGACAGGGGGCCCTACAGATACGCAGTATTTT	CASSGRTGGPTDTQYF
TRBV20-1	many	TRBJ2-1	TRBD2	TGCAGTGCTCGACTAGCGGGGATCTACAATGAGCAGTTCTTC	CSARLAGIYNEQFF
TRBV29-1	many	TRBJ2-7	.	TGCAGCGTTGACGGGGTTAATACCTACGAGCAGTACTTC	CSVDGVNTYEQYF
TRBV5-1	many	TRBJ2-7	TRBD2	TGCGCCAGCAGCCAGTATCCGGGGGGAGAATACGAGCAGTACTTC	CASSQYPGGEYEQYF
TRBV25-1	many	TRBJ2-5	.	TGTGCCAGCAGTTCCATCCGGACCAGTCAAGAGACCCAGTACTTC	CASSSIRTSQETQYF
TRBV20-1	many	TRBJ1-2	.	TGCAGTGCTAGTACCTTGGAATCCACCTTC	CSASTLESTF
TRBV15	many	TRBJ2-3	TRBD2	TGTGCCACCAGCAGAGGTCTTACTAGCGGGGGGACAGATACGCAGTATTTT	CATSRGLTSGGTDTQYF
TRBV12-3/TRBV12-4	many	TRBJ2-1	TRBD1	TGTGCCAGCAGGGGGACAGGCGAACACAATGAGCAGTTCTTC	CASRGTGEHNEQFF
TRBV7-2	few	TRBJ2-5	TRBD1	TGTGCCAGCAGCTATACCGGGACAGCGTACCAAGAGACCCAGTACTTC	CASSYTGTAYQETQYF
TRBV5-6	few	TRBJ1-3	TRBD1	TGTGCCAGCAGCTGGGACAGGGGGCGCCCTGGAAACACCATATATTTT	CASSWDRGRPGNTIYF
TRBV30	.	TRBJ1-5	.	TGTGCCTACGAGGGGGGCGCCAATCAGCCCCAGCATTTT	CAYEGGANQPQHF
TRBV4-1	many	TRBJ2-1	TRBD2	TGCGCCAGCAGCCGCATCGGACTAGCGGGGGGATACTCCTACAATGAGCAGTTCTTC	CASSRIGLAGGYSYNEQFF
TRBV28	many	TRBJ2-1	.	TGTGCCAGCAGTCTATCCCTGGCGCACTCCTACAATGAGCAGTTCTTC	CASSLSLAHSYNEQFF
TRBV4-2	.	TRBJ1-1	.	TGTGCCAGCAGCCCTGGGGTGAACACTGAAGCTTTCTTT	CASSPGVNTEAFF
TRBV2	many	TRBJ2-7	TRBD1	TGTGCCAGCAGTGAAACAGGGGGCCCTCGCGAGCAGTACTTC	CASSETGGPREQYF
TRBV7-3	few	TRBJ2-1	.	TGTGCCAGCAGCCACAACAGGGAACCGGTCAATGAGCAGTTCTTC	CASSHNREPVNEQFF
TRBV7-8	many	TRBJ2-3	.	TGTGCCAGCAGGAAGACGAAGGGTATGGGGGGTACGCAGTATTTT	CASRKTKGMGGTQYF
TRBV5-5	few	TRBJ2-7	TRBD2	TGTGCCAGCAGCTTGGAGGTAGCGGGGACCTACGAGCAGTACTTC	CASSLEVAGTYEQYF
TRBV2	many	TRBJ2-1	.	TGTGCCAGCGTGAGGAGCTCCTACAATGAGCAGTTCTTC	CASVRSSYNEQFF
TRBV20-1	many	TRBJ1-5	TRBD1	TGCAGTGCTTTGGACAGGGAAGGTAACAATCAGCCCCAGCATTTT	CSALDREGNNQPQHF
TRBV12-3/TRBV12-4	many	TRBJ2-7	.	TGTGCCAGCAGTTTTTACAACGAGCAGTACTTC	CASSFYNEQYF
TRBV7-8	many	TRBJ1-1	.	TGTGCCAGCAGCTCGGAAGGAACTGAAGCTTTCTTT	CASSSEGTEAFF